A selection of T cell receptor beta chains follows, all from one sample in a study of blood T cell repertoires in COVID-19. Profiled with immunoSEQ multiplex PCR; TCRdb holds only in-frame clones, not every one. Among around 140,000 clones, around 89% were seen once, and the ten largest hold roughly 18%. Material for sequencing was peripheral blood. The receptors were sampled from a man in his fifties with active or convalescent COVID-19. The conserved cysteine and the conserved F or W are not part of the CDR3 here.

j_gene: TRBJ1-3; v_gene: TRBV5-1; CDR3aa: ASSSGQTGEGNTIY
j_gene: TRBJ2-4; v_gene: TRBV6-6; CDR3aa: ASSRGTAGNIQY
j_gene: TRBJ2-1; v_gene: TRBV2; CDR3aa: ASSGPIAGRNDEQF
j_gene: TRBJ2-7; v_gene: TRBV5-6; CDR3aa: ASSLYLTVKAGEQY
j_gene: TRBJ2-7; v_gene: TRBV13; CDR3aa: ASSTTDRDVVYEQY
j_gene: TRBJ1-3; v_gene: TRBV19; CDR3aa: ASSRALGAAGNTIY
j_gene: TRBJ2-1; v_gene: TRBV4-1; CDR3aa: ASSQDRAYNEQF
j_gene: TRBJ1-1; v_gene: TRBV4-3; CDR3aa: ASSQEYPGIPEAF
j_gene: TRBJ2-7; v_gene: TRBV9; CDR3aa: ASSGAPEYYEQY
j_gene: TRBJ1-1; v_gene: TRBV27; CDR3aa: ASSGAGHMNTEAF
j_gene: TRBJ2-1; v_gene: TRBV5-8; CDR3aa: ASRASGRSVSYNEQF
j_gene: TRBJ2-3; v_gene: TRBV28; CDR3aa: ASSSQGAPTDTQY
j_gene: TRBJ2-1; v_gene: TRBV12-3/TRBV12-4; CDR3aa: ASSLRLNNEQF
j_gene: TRBJ1-1; v_gene: TRBV5-1; CDR3aa: ASSLVPTSNTEAF
j_gene: TRBJ1-6; v_gene: TRBV19; CDR3aa: ASNEDRAGNSPLH
j_gene: TRBJ2-1; v_gene: TRBV6-6; CDR3aa: ASSYRGLTDNEQF
j_gene: TRBJ1-2; v_gene: TRBV6-1; CDR3aa: ASSEVKGRNYGYT
j_gene: TRBJ1-4; v_gene: TRBV30; CDR3aa: AWSTGTTNEKLF
j_gene: TRBJ2-1; v_gene: TRBV20-1; CDR3aa: SASGTGRSLGNEQF
j_gene: TRBJ1-1; v_gene: TRBV29-1; CDR3aa: SVEEGQGRGEAF
j_gene: TRBJ2-1; v_gene: TRBV7-2; CDR3aa: ASSLVIEYEQF
j_gene: TRBJ2-5; v_gene: TRBV9; CDR3aa: ASSIRDRKVETQY
j_gene: TRBJ1-2; v_gene: TRBV5-1; CDR3aa: ASSLSGDGYT
j_gene: TRBJ2-2; v_gene: TRBV6-5; CDR3aa: ASSGLANTGELF
j_gene: TRBJ1-1; v_gene: TRBV30; CDR3aa: AWSPPGGYTEAF
j_gene: TRBJ1-4; v_gene: TRBV6-6; CDR3aa: ASTKDRGNEKLF
j_gene: TRBJ1-1; v_gene: TRBV29-1; CDR3aa: SVSHRDIVNTEAF
j_gene: TRBJ1-1; v_gene: TRBV28; CDR3aa: ASRPTGTHTEAF
j_gene: TRBJ2-3; v_gene: TRBV4-1; CDR3aa: ASSQDIAGGLVDTQY
j_gene: TRBJ2-3; v_gene: TRBV11-2; CDR3aa: ASSLRDRDTDTQY
j_gene: TRBJ1-1; v_gene: TRBV29-1; CDR3aa: SAGGMNTEAF
j_gene: TRBJ2-2; v_gene: TRBV11-3; CDR3aa: ASSFRTGLSNTGELF
j_gene: TRBJ2-1; v_gene: TRBV2; CDR3aa: ASRGSHTSGSSYNEQF
j_gene: TRBJ2-7; v_gene: TRBV5-1; CDR3aa: ASSLSGGATTEQY
j_gene: TRBJ2-1; v_gene: TRBV24-1; CDR3aa: ATKASGSDEQF
j_gene: TRBJ2-3; v_gene: TRBV10-1; CDR3aa: ASSDQRGGRDTQY
j_gene: TRBJ1-4; v_gene: TRBV6-5; CDR3aa: ASTPAPGGAEKLF
j_gene: TRBJ1-2; v_gene: TRBV28; CDR3aa: ASSQDRGINGYT
j_gene: TRBJ1-5; v_gene: TRBV3-1/TRBV3-2; CDR3aa: ASSQFQGQPQH